The source of this T cell receptor (beta chain) is a study of T cells expressing NK-cell markers. The overall study: Seven sequenced donors out of eight were HCMV-seropositive, one seronegative.

5'RACE template switching built TCR beta cDNA with unique molecular identifiers. No DNA is given; TCRdb re-called the 5' RACE reads and lists each CDR3 protein once. This table holds roughly 300,000 distinct CDR3 sequences. The sample consisted of blood T cells: a sorted CD56 or NKG2C T cell subset, CD4+ or CD8+ T cells, or bulk PBMC T cells (not recorded which). The sequence derives from a woman between 18 and 69 years old in good health.

The CDR3 loop reads CASSLGGGASTGELFF. This chain uses TRBV7-2 with TRBJ2-2; no DNA is available, so the TRBD2 call from TCRdb remains unchecked. The CDR3 has 16 amino acids. Germline lookup yields CDR1 SGHTA and CDR2 FQGNSA.